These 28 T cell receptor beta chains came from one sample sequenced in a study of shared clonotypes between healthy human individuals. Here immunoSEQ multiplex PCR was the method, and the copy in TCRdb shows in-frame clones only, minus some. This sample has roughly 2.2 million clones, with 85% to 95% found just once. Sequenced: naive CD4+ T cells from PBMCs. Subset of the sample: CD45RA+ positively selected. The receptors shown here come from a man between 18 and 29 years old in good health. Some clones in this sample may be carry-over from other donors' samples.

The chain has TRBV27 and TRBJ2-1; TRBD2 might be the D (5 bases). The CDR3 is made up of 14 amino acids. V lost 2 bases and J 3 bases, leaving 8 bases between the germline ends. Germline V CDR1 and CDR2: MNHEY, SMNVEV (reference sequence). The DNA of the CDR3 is TGTGCCAGCAGTTTAAGCGGAGTCTACAATGAGCAGTTCTTC. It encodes CASSLSGVYNEQFF.

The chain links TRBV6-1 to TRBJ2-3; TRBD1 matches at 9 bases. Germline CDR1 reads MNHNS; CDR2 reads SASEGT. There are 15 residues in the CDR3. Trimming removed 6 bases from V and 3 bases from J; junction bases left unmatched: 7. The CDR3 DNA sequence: TGTGCCAGCAGGGACCGGGACAGGGTGACAGATACGCAGTATTTT. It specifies CASRDRDRVTDTQYF.

Written as DNA, the CDR3 is TGTGCCAGCAGCTTACTGGGACAGGACGATACGCAGTATTTT. Translating it yields CASSLLGQDDTQYF. V gene TRBV11-2 combines with J gene TRBJ2-3; 8 positions match TRBD1. J lost 6 bases, V lost 2 bases, and 4 bases had no gene match. CDR3 length: 14 amino acids. Germline V gene sequence: CDR1 SGHAT, CDR2 FQNNGV.

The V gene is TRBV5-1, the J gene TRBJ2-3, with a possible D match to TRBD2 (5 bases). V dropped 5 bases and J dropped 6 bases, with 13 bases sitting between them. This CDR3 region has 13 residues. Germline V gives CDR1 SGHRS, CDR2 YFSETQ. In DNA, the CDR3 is TGCGCCAGCAGTACCGGGATCCCGGATACGCAGTATTTT. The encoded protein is CASSTGIPDTQYF.

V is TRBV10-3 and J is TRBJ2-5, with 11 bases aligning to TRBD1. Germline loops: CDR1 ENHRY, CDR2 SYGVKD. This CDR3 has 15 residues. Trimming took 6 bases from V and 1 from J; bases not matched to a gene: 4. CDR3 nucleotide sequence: TGTGCCATCAGCCGGGACAGGGGGTCCCAAGAGACCCAGTACTTC. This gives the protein CAISRDRGSQETQYF.

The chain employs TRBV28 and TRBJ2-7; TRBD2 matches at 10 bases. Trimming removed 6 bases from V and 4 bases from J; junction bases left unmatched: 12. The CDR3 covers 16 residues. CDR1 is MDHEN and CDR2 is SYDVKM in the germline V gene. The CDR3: CASSTFWASGSYEQYF. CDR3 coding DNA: TGTGCCAGCAGCACCTTTTGGGCTAGCGGGAGTTACGAGCAGTACTTC.

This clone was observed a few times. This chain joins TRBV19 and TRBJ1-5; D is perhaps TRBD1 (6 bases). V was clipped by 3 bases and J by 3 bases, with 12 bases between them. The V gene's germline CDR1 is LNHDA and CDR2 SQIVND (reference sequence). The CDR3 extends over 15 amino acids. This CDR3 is CASSMPTGPNQPQHF. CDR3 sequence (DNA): TGTGCCAGTAGTATGCCTACAGGGCCCAATCAGCCCCAGCATTTT.

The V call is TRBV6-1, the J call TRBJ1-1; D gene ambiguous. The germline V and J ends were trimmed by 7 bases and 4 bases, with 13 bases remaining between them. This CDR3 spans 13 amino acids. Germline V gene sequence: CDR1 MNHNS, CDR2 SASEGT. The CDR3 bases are TGTGCCAGCAAAACTCCCGGCGGCACTGAAGCTTTCTTT. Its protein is CASKTPGGTEAFF.

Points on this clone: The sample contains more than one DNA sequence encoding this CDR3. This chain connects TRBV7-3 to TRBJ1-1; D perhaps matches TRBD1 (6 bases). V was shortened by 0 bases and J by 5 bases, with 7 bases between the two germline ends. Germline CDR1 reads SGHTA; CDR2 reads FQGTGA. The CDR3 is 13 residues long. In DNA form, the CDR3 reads TGTGCCAGCAGCTTAACCAGGGGAACTGAAGCTTTCTTT. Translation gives CASSLTRGTEAFF. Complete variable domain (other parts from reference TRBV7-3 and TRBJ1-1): GAGVSQTPSNKVTEKGKYVELRCDPISGHTALYWYRQSLGQGPEFLIYFQGTGAADDSGLPNDRFFAVRPEGSVSTLKIQRTERGDSAVYLCASSLTRGTEAFFGQGTRLTVV.

CDR3 loop: CAIRVGASYEQYF. CDR3 bases: TGTGCCATCAGGGTGGGCGCCTCCTACGAGCAGTACTTC. V and J are TRBV10-3 and TRBJ2-7; D unclear. V dropped 6 bases and J dropped 0 bases, with 9 bases sitting between them. This CDR3 spans 13 amino acids. Germline V gene sequence: CDR1 ENHRY, CDR2 SYGVKD.

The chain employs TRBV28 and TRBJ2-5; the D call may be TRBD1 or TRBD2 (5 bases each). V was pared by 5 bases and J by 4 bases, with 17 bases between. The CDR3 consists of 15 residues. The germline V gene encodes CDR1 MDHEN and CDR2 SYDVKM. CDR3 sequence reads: CASSTGTGKGETQYF. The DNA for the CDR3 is TGTGCCAGCAGTACTGGGACGGGGAAAGGAGAGACCCAGTACTTC.

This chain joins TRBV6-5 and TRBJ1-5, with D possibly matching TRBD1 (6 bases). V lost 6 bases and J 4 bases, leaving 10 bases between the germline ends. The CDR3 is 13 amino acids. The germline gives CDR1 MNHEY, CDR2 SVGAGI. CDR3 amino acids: CASSGGHNQPQHF. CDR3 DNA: TGTGCCAGCAGCGGGGGCCATAATCAGCCCCAGCATTTT.

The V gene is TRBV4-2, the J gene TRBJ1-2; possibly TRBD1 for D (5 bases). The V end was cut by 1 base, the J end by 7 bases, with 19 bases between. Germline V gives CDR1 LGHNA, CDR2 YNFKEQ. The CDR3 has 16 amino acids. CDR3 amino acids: CASSQADERRRAGYTF. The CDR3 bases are TGTGCCAGCAGCCAAGCGGATGAACGCCGCAGGGCTGGCTACACCTTC.

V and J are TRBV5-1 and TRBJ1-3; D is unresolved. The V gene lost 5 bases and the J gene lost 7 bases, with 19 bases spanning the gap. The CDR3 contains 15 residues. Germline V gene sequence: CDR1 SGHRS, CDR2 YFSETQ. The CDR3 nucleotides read TGCGCCAGCAGGGTTGTGCCGGAAAACGAGAACACCATATATTTT. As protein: CASRVVPENENTIYF.

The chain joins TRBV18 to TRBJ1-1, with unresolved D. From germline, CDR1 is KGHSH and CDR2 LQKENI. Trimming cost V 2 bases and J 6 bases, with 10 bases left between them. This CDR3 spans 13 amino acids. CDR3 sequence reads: CASSPAGVAEAFF. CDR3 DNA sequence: TGTGCCAGCTCACCAGCCGGGGTGGCTGAAGCTTTCTTT.

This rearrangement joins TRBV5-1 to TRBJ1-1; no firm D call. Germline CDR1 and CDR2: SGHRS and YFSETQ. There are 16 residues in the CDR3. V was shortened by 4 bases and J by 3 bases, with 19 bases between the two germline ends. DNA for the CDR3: TGCGCCAGCAGCCGAGAGAACATCCGTCGAGACACTGAAGCTTTCTTT. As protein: CASSRENIRRDTEAFF. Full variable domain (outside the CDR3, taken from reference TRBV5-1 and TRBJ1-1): KAGVTQTPRYLIKTRGQQVTLSCSPISGHRSVSWYQQTPGQGLQFLFEYFSETQRNKGNFPGRFSGRQFSNSRSEMNVSTLELGDSALYLCASSRENIRRDTEAFFGQGTRLTVV.

CDR3 DNA: TGTGCCAGCAGTCGACTAGCGGGTAGATCCTCCTACGAGCAGTACTTC. Protein: CASSRLAGRSSYEQYF. This chain uses TRBV28 with TRBJ2-7; 10 bases are a match to TRBD2. Trimming took 5 bases from V and 0 from J; bases not matched to a gene: 7. This CDR3 is built from 16 residues. Germline values: CDR1 MDHEN, CDR2 SYDVKM.

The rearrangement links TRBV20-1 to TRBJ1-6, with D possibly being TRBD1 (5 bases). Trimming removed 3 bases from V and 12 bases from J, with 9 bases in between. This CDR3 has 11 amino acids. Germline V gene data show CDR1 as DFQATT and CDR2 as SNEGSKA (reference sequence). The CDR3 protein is CSARDMGPLHF. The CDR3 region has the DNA TGCAGTGCTAGGGACATGGGACCCCTCCACTTT.

CDR3 residues: CAWSRDGGSPLHF. CDR3 DNA sequence: TGTGCCTGGAGCAGGGATGGTGGTTCACCCCTCCACTTT. This chain connects TRBV30 to TRBJ1-6; D perhaps matches TRBD1 (5 bases). This CDR3 spans 13 amino acids. From germline, CDR1 is GTSNPN and CDR2 SVGIG (reference sequence). The V end was cut by 3 bases, the J end by 9 bases, with 12 bases between.

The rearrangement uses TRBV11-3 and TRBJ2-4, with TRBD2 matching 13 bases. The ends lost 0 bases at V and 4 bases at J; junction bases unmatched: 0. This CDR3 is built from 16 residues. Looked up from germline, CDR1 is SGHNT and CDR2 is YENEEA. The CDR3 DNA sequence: TGTGCCAGCAGCTTAGAGACTAGCGGGAGGAAAAACATTCAGTACTTC. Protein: CASSLETSGRKNIQYF.

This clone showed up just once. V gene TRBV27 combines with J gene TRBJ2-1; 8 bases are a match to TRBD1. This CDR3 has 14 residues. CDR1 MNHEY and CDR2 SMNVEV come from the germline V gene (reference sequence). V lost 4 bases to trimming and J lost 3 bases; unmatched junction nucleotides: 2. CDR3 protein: CASSSGQVYNEQFF. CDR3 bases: TGTGCCAGCAGTTCGGGACAGGTCTACAATGAGCAGTTCTTC.

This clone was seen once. The CDR3 nucleotides are TGCGCCAGCAGCTTAGGTCCGGACCAAGAGACCCAGTACTTC. This gives the protein CASSLGPDQETQYF. The J gene is TRBJ2-5, the V gene TRBV5-1; D not resolved. The V gene lost 2 bases and the J gene lost 0 bases, with 8 bases spanning the gap. This CDR3 is 14 amino acids long. Germline loops: CDR1 SGHRS, CDR2 YFSETQ.

In nucleotides, the CDR3 is TGTGCCAGCAGCTATCTAGGAGGCTACAATGAGCAGTTCTTC. Protein sequence: CASSYLGGYNEQFF. V and J are TRBV7-2 and TRBJ2-1, with D maybe TRBD2 (5 bases). The CDR3 has 14 residues. Germline assignment: CDR1 SGHTA and CDR2 FQGNSA. V lost 4 bases, J lost 3 bases, and 10 bases lay in between.

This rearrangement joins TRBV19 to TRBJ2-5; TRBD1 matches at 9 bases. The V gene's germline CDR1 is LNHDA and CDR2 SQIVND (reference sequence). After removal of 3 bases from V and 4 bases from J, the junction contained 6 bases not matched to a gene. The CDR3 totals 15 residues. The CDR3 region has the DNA TGTGCCAGTAGTATGACAGGGGGTTTTGGAGAGACCCAGTACTTC. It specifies CASSMTGGFGETQYF.

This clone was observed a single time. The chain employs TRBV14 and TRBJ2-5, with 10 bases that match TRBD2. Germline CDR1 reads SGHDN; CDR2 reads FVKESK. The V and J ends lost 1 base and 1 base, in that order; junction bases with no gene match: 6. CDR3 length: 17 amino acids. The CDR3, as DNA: TGTGCCAGCAGCCAAGGGAGGATAGCGGGAGGCCAAGAGACCCAGTACTTC. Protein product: CASSQGRIAGGQETQYF. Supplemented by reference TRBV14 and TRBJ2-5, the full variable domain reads EAGVTQFPSHSVIEKGQTVTLRCDPISGHDNLYWYRRVMGKEIKFLLHFVKESKQDESGMPNNRFLAERTGGTYSTLKVQPAELEDSGVYFCASSQGRIAGGQETQYFGPGTRLLVL.

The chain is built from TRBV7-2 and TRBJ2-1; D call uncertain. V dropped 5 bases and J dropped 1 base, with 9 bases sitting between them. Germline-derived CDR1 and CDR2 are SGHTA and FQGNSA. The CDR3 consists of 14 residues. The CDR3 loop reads CASSLSRSYNEQFF. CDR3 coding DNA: TGTGCCAGCAGCCTGAGCAGGTCCTACAATGAGCAGTTCTTC.

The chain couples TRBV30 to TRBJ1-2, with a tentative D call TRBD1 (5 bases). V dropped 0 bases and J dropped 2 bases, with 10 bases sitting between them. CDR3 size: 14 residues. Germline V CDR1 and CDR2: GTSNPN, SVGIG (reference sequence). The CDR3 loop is CAWSVAGNNYGYTF. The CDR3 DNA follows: TGTGCCTGGAGTGTAGCAGGGAACAACTATGGCTACACCTTC.

The CDR3: CASSRTGGASETQYF. The CDR3 DNA sequence: TGTGCCAGCAGCCGGACAGGGGGGGCCTCGGAGACCCAGTACTTC. The chain recombines TRBV7-3 with TRBJ2-5; 10 bases align to TRBD1. CDR3 length: 15 residues. Germline loops: CDR1 SGHTA, CDR2 FQGTGA. J gave up 5 bases and V 5 bases, and 8 bases lay outside the gene matches. Based on the CDR3 plus reference TRBV7-3 and TRBJ2-5, the full variable domain is GAGVSQTPSNKVTEKGKYVELRCDPISGHTALYWYRQSLGQGPEFLIYFQGTGAADDSGLPNDRFFAVRPEGSVSTLKIQRTERGDSAVYLCASSRTGGASETQYFGPGTRLLVL.